The text below deals with one T cell receptor beta chain. Clones were sequenced by immunoSEQ multiplex PCR, and TCRdb holds only the in-frame ones, with some missing. The sample comprises about 120,000 clones, 89% of which are singletons, and 0.27% rests with the top ten. These data come from a study of OX40 agonist ivuxolimab in advanced cancers. Germline CDR1 and CDR2: LNHDA and SQIVND (reference sequence). V shed 10 bases and J shed 3 bases, with 15 bases lying between them. The CDR3 loop spans 13 amino acids. This receptor was taken from an adult with an advanced solid tumor such as melanoma, head and neck, liver or kidney cancer. Source: CD4+ or CD8+ T cells sorted from blood, taken in a trial of the OX40 agonist ivuxolimab. The rearrangement uses TRBV19 and TRBJ1-1; D is uncertain. CDR3 DNA sequence: TGTGCCACCCGCGAGGCTCGGGACACTGAAGCTTTCTTT. Its protein is CATREARDTEAFF.